One sample yielded the 30 T cell receptor beta chains listed below, sequenced in a study of shared clonotypes between healthy human individuals. The method was immunoSEQ multiplex PCR; TCRdb's version includes in-frame clones alone and lacks a portion of them. Counted here are 2,100,000 or so clones, under 97% occurring once; the ten biggest clones make up over 0.1%. The specimen was naive CD4+ T cells sorted from blood. Subset meaning: CD45RA+ positively selected. The receptor set was obtained from a young man in good health.

The chain has TRBV5-1 and TRBJ2-3; D possibly uses TRBD1 or TRBD2 (5 bases each). The CDR3 spans 15 residues. CDR1 is SGHRS, CDR2 YFSETQ, per germline. Trimming stripped 6 bases from V and 6 bases from J, with 20 bases between. The CDR3 nucleotides are TGCGCCAGCACACGGGGCGGGTCAACCTTGGATACGCAGTATTTT. Protein sequence: CASTRGGSTLDTQYF.

The chain recombines TRBV6-6 with TRBJ2-5, with D perhaps TRBD2 (5 bases). Looked up from germline, CDR1 is MNHNY and CDR2 is SVGAGI (reference sequence). The V gene lost 2 bases and the J gene lost 0 bases, with 10 bases spanning the gap. The CDR3 loop spans 15 amino acids. The CDR3 loop is CASSYPAAYQETQYF. In DNA form, the CDR3 reads TGTGCCAGCAGTTACCCAGCGGCGTACCAAGAGACCCAGTACTTC.

The CDR3 region has the DNA TGTGCCAGCAGTTCTGTTTCTCAGGGGGAGCCCCAGCATTTT. Its translation is CASSSVSQGEPQHF. V gene TRBV27 combines with J gene TRBJ1-5, with 7 bases aligning to TRBD1. Trimming took 4 bases from V and 8 from J; bases not matched to a gene: 8. The CDR3 spans 14 residues. CDR1 MNHEY and CDR2 SMNVEV come from the germline V gene (reference sequence).

The genes are TRBV5-1 and TRBJ2-1, with TRBD2 matching over 10 bases. With V trimmed by 3 bases and J by 4 bases, 4 bases remained unmatched. CDR1 and CDR2 from the germline V gene are SGHRS and YFSETQ. This CDR3 spans 15 amino acids. In DNA, the CDR3 is TGCGCCAGCAGCTACCTTAGCGGGGGGTACAATGAGCAGTTCTTC. This translates into CASSYLSGGYNEQFF. The whole variable domain, filled in from reference TRBV5-1 and TRBJ2-1, reads KAGVTQTPRYLIKTRGQQVTLSCSPISGHRSVSWYQQTPGQGLQFLFEYFSETQRNKGNFPGRFSGRQFSNSRSEMNVSTLELGDSALYLCASSYLSGGYNEQFFGPGTRLTVL.

This clone was recorded only once. The V gene is TRBV28, the J gene TRBJ1-1; 9 nucleotides line up with TRBD1. Germline V CDR1 and CDR2: MDHEN, SYDVKM. V shed 3 bases and J 6 bases; nucleotides not matched to a gene: 5. This CDR3 is built from 14 residues. In nucleotides, the CDR3 is TGTGCCAGCAGTTTTTCGGGACAGGGTGCTGAAGCTTTCTTT. Its protein is CASSFSGQGAEAFF.

This clone was seen a single time. The genes are TRBV7-2 and TRBJ2-5, with D possibly called TRBD1 or TRBD2 (6 bases each). With 8 bases removed from V and 5 bases from J, the gap between germline ends came to 18 bases. Germline CDR1 and CDR2: SGHTA and FQGNSA. The CDR3 is 14 amino acids. CDR3 DNA sequence: TGTGCCAGCCACAATCAGAGAGGGGGGGAGACCCAGTACTTC. Amino acid sequence: CASHNQRGGETQYF.

The V gene is TRBV6-6, the J gene TRBJ2-7; 7 bases fit TRBD1. The trim removed 7 bases at V and 6 bases at J, leaving 18 bases unmatched. This CDR3 has 16 residues. The V gene's germline CDR1 is MNHNY and CDR2 SVGAGI (reference sequence). The CDR3 reads CASTRLVTGFGSEQYF. CDR3 nucleotides: TGTGCCAGCACCCGCCTTGTGACAGGGTTTGGTTCCGAGCAGTACTTC.

V is TRBV18 and J is TRBJ1-1; D is possibly TRBD1 (5 bases). This CDR3 has 14 residues. Per germline, CDR1 KGHSH and CDR2 LQKENI. V lost 3 bases, J lost 5 bases, and 13 bases lay in between. CDR3 DNA: TGTGCCAGCTCACCCCGTGGGGAGGGGACTGAAGCTTTCTTT. Residues: CASSPRGEGTEAFF. Full variable domain (rest looked up from reference TRBV18 and TRBJ1-1): NAGVMQNPRHLVRRRGQEARLRCSPMKGHSHVYWYRQLPEEGLKFMVYLQKENIIDESGMPKERFSAEFPKEGPSILRIQQVVRGDSAAYFCASSPRGEGTEAFFGQGTRLTVV.

V usage is TRBV19 and J usage is TRBJ1-2; D gene ambiguous. The CDR3 is 14 amino acids. V was clipped by 6 bases and J by 2 bases, with 13 bases between them. Germline-derived CDR1 and CDR2 are LNHDA and SQIVND (reference sequence). CDR3 sequence (DNA): TGTGCCAGTAGGGAGCATAAAAGCAACTATGGCTACACCTTC. It yields the protein CASREHKSNYGYTF.

The chain combines TRBV18 with TRBJ2-2, with 9 nucleotides matching TRBD1. V shed 3 bases, J shed 5 bases, and the junction held 4 bases outside the gene matches. CDR3 length equals 15 residues. CDR1 and CDR2 from the germline V gene are KGHSH and LQKENI. The CDR3 DNA is TGTGCCAGCTCACCTACAGGGGGCGAGACCGGGGAGCTGTTTTTT. Translating gives CASSPTGGETGELFF.

This clone occurred a few times. The chain is built from TRBV6-1 and TRBJ1-5; D not certain. The CDR3 length is 14 residues. CDR1 MNHNS and CDR2 SASEGT come from the germline V gene. The V end was cut by 2 bases, the J end by 3 bases, with 8 bases between. The CDR3 spells CASSETQTNQPQHF. The CDR3 coding sequence is TGTGCCAGCAGTGAAACCCAGACCAATCAGCCCCAGCATTTT.

The chain recombines TRBV18 with TRBJ1-2; D not certain. Between the trimmed V and J ends, which lost 5 bases and 8 bases, there was a span of 21 bases. Per germline, CDR1 KGHSH and CDR2 LQKENI. This CDR3 contains 15 residues. CDR3 nucleotides: TGTGCCAGCTCAGGTTCAAAGGATGGGGTCGGAGGCTACACCTTC. It translates to CASSGSKDGVGGYTF.

The chain carries TRBV2 and TRBJ2-1, with TRBD1 identical over 7 bases. Germline assignment: CDR1 SNHLY and CDR2 FYNNEI. The length of the CDR3 is 15 residues. With V trimmed by 5 bases and J by 3 bases, 7 bases remained unmatched. The CDR3 protein is CASSPDRPSYNEQFF. DNA of the CDR3: TGTGCCAGCAGTCCGGACAGGCCCAGCTACAATGAGCAGTTCTTC.

The rearrangement joins TRBV6-6 to TRBJ1-6, with D possibly matching TRBD1 (5 bases). The V end lost 0 bases, the J end lost 10 bases, and 13 bases lay between the germline ends. Germline CDR1 and CDR2: MNHNY and SVGAGI (reference sequence). The CDR3 runs 15 residues. The chain's CDR3 is CASSYSEGRRSPLHF. CDR3 coding DNA: TGTGCCAGCAGTTACTCTGAGGGACGGAGGTCACCCCTCCACTTT.

The rearrangement uses TRBV6-5 and TRBJ1-2; no reliable D call. The CDR3 runs to 13 residues. CDR1 and CDR2 from the germline V gene are MNHEY and SVGAGI. The germline V and J ends were trimmed by 2 bases and 6 bases, with 10 bases remaining between them. CDR3 in DNA: TGTGCCAGCAGTTACCGCCGGGAGAATGGCTACACCTTC. It specifies CASSYRRENGYTF.

This chain connects TRBV12-5 to TRBJ2-7, with a possible D match to TRBD1 (5 bases). Per germline, CDR1 LGHNT and CDR2 FRNRAP. The CDR3 is 16 amino acids. Trimming stripped 6 bases from V and 0 bases from J, with 18 bases between. The CDR3 loop reads CASGPYFGASSYEQYF. For the CDR3, the DNA is TGTGCTAGTGGCCCTTACTTTGGGGCTAGCTCCTACGAGCAGTACTTC. The whole variable domain, filled in from reference TRBV12-5 and TRBJ2-7, reads DARVTQTPRHKVTEMGQEVTMRCQPILGHNTVFWYRQTMMQGLELLAYFRNRAPLDDSGMPKDRFSAEMPDATLATLKIQPSEPRDSAVYFCASGPYFGASSYEQYFGPGTRLTVT.

This chain links TRBV11-2 with TRBJ2-1, with D uncertain. The CDR3 is 14 amino acids. CDR1 is SGHAT, CDR2 FQNNGV, per germline. Trimming removed 0 bases at V and 4 bases at J, with 7 bases between. This CDR3 reads CASSLERLYNEQFF. The CDR3 DNA sequence: TGTGCCAGCAGCTTAGAGCGTCTATACAATGAGCAGTTCTTC.

The V gene is TRBV6-5, the J gene TRBJ2-7, with D unresolved. The V end was cut by 4 bases, the J end by 10 bases, with 17 bases between. Per the germline V gene, CDR1 is MNHEY and CDR2 is SVGAGI. The CDR3 consists of 13 residues. The CDR3 sequence: CASSSQQHLRQYF. For the CDR3, the DNA is TGTGCCAGCAGTTCCCAACAACACCTTAGACAGTACTTC.

This clone has just one count. V gene TRBV2 combines with J gene TRBJ1-5, with unresolved D. This CDR3 is built from 15 residues. The V end was cut by 2 bases, the J end by 1 base, with 9 bases between. The germline V gene has CDR1 SNHLY and CDR2 FYNNEI. CDR3 residues: CASSERPQSNQPQHF. Here the CDR3 DNA reads TGTGCCAGCAGTGAACGGCCGCAGAGCAATCAGCCCCAGCATTTT.

The CDR3 reads CASTLGDRNSPLHF. CDR3 DNA sequence: TGCGCCAGCACCCTCGGGGACAGAAATTCACCCCTCCACTTT. The rearrangement uses TRBV5-1 and TRBJ1-6; 7 bases are shared with TRBD1. The length of the CDR3 is 14 residues. V lost 6 bases to trimming and J lost 7 bases; unmatched junction nucleotides: 7. CDR1 is SGHRS, CDR2 YFSETQ, per germline.

The chain links TRBV5-1 to TRBJ2-7, with 7 positions matching TRBD1. Trimming cost V 3 bases and J 4 bases; bases outside gene matches: 7. Germline V gene lookup returns CDR1 SGHRS and CDR2 YFSETQ. The CDR3 is 14 residues long. CDR3 coding DNA: TGCGCCAGCAGCTCAGGGACAGTAGCGTACGAGCAGTACTTC. It codes for CASSSGTVAYEQYF.

DNA for the CDR3: TGCGCCAGCAGCTTGTCAGGACGGACGAGCACAGATACGCAGTATTTT. This translates into CASSLSGRTSTDTQYF. This chain uses TRBV5-1 with TRBJ2-3; D unresolved. The CDR3 extends over 16 amino acids. Between the trimmed V and J ends, which lost 1 base and 0 bases, there was a span of 12 bases. CDR1 and CDR2 (germline): SGHRS, YFSETQ.

The count of this clone is one. The chain joins TRBV9 to TRBJ1-5; TRBD1 agrees at 9 bases. From germline, CDR1 is SGDLS and CDR2 YYNGEE. The V gene end was trimmed by 3 bases and the J gene end by 4 bases; junction bases not matched to a gene: 5. The CDR3 runs to 15 residues. The CDR3 reads CASSGAGTGNQPQHF. CDR3 DNA sequence: TGTGCCAGCAGCGGGGCCGGGACAGGGAATCAGCCCCAGCATTTT.

V usage is TRBV4-3 and J usage is TRBJ1-2; perhaps TRBD1 as D (5 bases). V dropped 4 bases and J dropped 8 bases, with 17 bases sitting between them. Germline V gene data show CDR1 as LGHNA and CDR2 as YSLEER. The CDR3 loop spans 14 amino acids. This CDR3 is CASSPGPGAGGYTF. DNA of the CDR3: TGCGCCAGCAGCCCGGGGCCTGGGGCTGGAGGCTACACCTTC.

The chain employs TRBV6-1 and TRBJ1-2, with D possibly matching TRBD1 (6 bases). The CDR3 is 13 residues long. Looked up from germline, CDR1 is MNHNS and CDR2 is SASEGT. The ends were cut back, 6 bases at V and 8 bases at J, with 16 bases in the middle. The CDR3 bases are TGTGCCAGCAGCGCGACAGGCCCGCTAGGCTACACCTTC. Translating gives CASSATGPLGYTF.

The DNA for the CDR3 is TGTGCCAGCAGCTTAACCGGGGGTATTAGAGAAAAACTGTTTTTT. It is translated as CASSLTGGIREKLFF. The V call is TRBV7-6, the J call TRBJ1-4; perhaps TRBD1 as D (5 bases). Trimming removed 2 bases at V and 8 bases at J, with 15 bases between. This CDR3 contains 15 residues. The germline V gene has CDR1 SGHVS and CDR2 FNYEAQ.

The chain links TRBV30 to TRBJ1-4; no clear D. Germline V gene lookup returns CDR1 GTSNPN and CDR2 SVGIG (reference sequence). With 3 bases removed from V and 8 bases from J, the gap between germline ends came to 7 bases. CDR3 size: 11 residues. CDR3 nucleotide sequence: TGTGCCTGGAGCCCCGGGGAAAAACTGTTTTTT. This sequence encodes CAWSPGEKLFF.

The chain joins TRBV4-3 to TRBJ1-6, with TRBD1 matching 7 bases. Germline values: CDR1 LGHNA, CDR2 YSLEER. V dropped 0 bases and J dropped 11; count of bases not matched to a gene: 22. The CDR3 is 20 amino acids. CDR3 sequence reads: CASSQDVITRDSFNPPPLHF. The CDR3 region has the DNA TGCGCCAGCAGCCAAGATGTTATAACCCGGGACAGCTTTAACCCCCCACCCCTCCACTTT.

V usage is TRBV4-2 and J usage is TRBJ2-1; 12 bases align to TRBD2. Trimming removed 0 bases from V and 2 bases from J; junction bases left unmatched: 2. Germline V lookup: CDR1 LGHNA, CDR2 YNFKEQ. The CDR3 contains 17 residues. The CDR3 coding sequence is TGTGCCAGCAGCCAAGATACTAGCGGGGGGACCTACAATGAGCAGTTCTTC. It is translated as CASSQDTSGGTYNEQFF.

This chain connects TRBV21-1 to TRBJ2-2; TRBD2 reflects the table's D call only, with no check against the DNA. TRBV21-1 is marked as a pseudogene. The CDR3 contains 16 residues. CDR3 sequence: CASRLGGLGLGGGLFF. Written as DNA, the CDR3 is TGTGCCAGCAGACTCGGGGGGTTGGGGTTGGGAGGTGGGCTGTTTTTT.